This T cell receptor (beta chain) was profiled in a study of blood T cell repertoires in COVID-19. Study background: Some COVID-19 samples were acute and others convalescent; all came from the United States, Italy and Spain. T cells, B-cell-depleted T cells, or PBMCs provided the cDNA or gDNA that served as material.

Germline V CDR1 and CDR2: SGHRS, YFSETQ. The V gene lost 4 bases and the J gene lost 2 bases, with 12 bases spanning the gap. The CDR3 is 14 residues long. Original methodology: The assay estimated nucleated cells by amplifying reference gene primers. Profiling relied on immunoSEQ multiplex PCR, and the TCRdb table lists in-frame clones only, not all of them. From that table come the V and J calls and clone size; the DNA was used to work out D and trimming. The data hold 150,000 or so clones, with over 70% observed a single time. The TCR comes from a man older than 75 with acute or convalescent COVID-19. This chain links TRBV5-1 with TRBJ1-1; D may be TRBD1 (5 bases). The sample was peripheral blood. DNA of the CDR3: TGCGCCAGCAGCCCCTCGACAGTTAACACTGAAGCTTTCTTT. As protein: CASSPSTVNTEAFF. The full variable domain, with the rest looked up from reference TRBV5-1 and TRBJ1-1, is KAGVTQTPRYLIKTRGQQVTLSCSPISGHRSVSWYQQTPGQGLQFLFEYFSETQRNKGNFPGRFSGRQFSNSRSEMNVSTLELGDSALYLCASSPSTVNTEAFFGQGTRLTVV.